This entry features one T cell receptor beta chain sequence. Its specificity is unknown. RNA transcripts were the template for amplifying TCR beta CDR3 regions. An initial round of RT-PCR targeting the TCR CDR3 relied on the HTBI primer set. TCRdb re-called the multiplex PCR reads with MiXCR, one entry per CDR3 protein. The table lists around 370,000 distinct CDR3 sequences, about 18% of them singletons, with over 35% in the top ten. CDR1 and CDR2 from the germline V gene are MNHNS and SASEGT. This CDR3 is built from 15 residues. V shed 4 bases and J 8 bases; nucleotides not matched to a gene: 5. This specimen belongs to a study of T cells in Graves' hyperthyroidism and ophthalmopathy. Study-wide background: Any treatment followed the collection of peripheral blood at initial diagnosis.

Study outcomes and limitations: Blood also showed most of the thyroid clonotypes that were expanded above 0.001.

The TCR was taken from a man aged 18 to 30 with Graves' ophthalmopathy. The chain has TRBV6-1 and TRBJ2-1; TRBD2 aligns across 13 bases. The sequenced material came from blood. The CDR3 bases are TGTGCCAGCAGTGGAACTAGCGGGGGGGCCGATGAGCAGTTCTTC. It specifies CASSGTSGGADEQFF.